What follows are 26 T cell receptor beta chains derived from one specimen sequenced in a study of immune characterization of retroperitoneal liposarcoma (dated by TCRdb to between 2018 and 2020). The library was made by PCR. Sequencing used a NextSeq 500. TCRdb reprocessed the public reads (quality trimming at Q25 with fastp, clone calling with MiXCR) and kept in-frame beta chains. CDR3 protein duplicates are merged, each entry listing the most common genes and DNA. The sample records some 10,000 distinct CDR3 sequences, around 35% of which are singletons. Roughly a quarter of the sample comes from the top ten. The sample was tumor tissue. Receptors were obtained from a male donor with retroperitoneal liposarcoma.

The gene calls are TRBV11-1 and TRBJ2-2, with D unclear. This CDR3 contains 15 residues. Germline-derived CDR1 and CDR2 are SGHAT and FQDESV (reference sequence). V was trimmed by 4 bases and J by 5 bases, leaving 14 bases between them. The chain's CDR3 is CASSSSSSGTGELFF. CDR3 DNA sequence: TGTGCCAGCAGCTCCTCCTCAAGTGGAACCGGGGAGCTGTTTTTT.

Only a few counts were recorded for this clonotype. This sequence joins TRBV6-1 and TRBJ2-4; 8 positions agree with TRBD2. The CDR3 consists of 14 residues. Germline values: CDR1 MNHNS, CDR2 SASEGT. J was trimmed by 8 bases and V by 5 bases; bases with no gene match: 8. This CDR3 reads CASSLTSGGDIQYF. The CDR3 coding sequence is TGTGCCAGCAGTTTAACTAGCGGTGGGGACATTCAGTACTTC.

This clonotype counts as large. The genes are TRBV6-1 and TRBJ2-7, with 7 bases identical to TRBD1. Germline trimming cut 6 bases from V and 2 bases from J; bases unmatched to any gene: 10. This CDR3 has 15 amino acids. Germline lookup yields CDR1 MNHNS and CDR2 SASEGT. The CDR3 region has the DNA TGTGCCAGCAGGGGACCGGGACAGAGCACCTACGAGCAGTACTTC. The encoded protein is CASRGPGQSTYEQYF.

There are many counts of this clonotype. The rearrangement uses TRBV6-1 and TRBJ2-5; TRBD1 matches 7 bases. CDR1 and CDR2 from the germline V gene are MNHNS and SASEGT. This CDR3 has 16 residues. Trimming took 6 bases from V and 3 from J; bases not matched to a gene: 13. In nucleotides, the CDR3 is TGTGCCAGCAGAAGGGTAGGACAGGCGGGTAAAGAGACCCAGTACTTC. Its translation: CASRRVGQAGKETQYF.

There are many counts of this clonotype. V and J are TRBV7-2 and TRBJ2-1; 12 bases match TRBD2. The V gene's germline CDR1 is SGHTA and CDR2 FQGNSA. The CDR3 runs to 16 residues. Germline trimming cut 4 bases from V and 10 bases from J; bases unmatched to any gene: 11. This chain's CDR3 is CASSSGLAGPFYEQFF. As DNA, the CDR3 is TGTGCCAGCAGCTCCGGACTAGCGGGACCCTTCTACGAGCAGTTCTTC.

Relative to its sample, this clonotype is medium-sized. The V and J genes are TRBV6-1 and TRBJ2-1, with no clear D. The J call may be wrong; the DNA end is better matched by TRBJ2-7. Germline V CDR1 and CDR2: MNHNS, SASEGT. This CDR3 is built from 15 residues. CDR3 in DNA: TGTGCCAGCAGTGACGGACCGCCTGGCCTCTACGAGCAGTACTTC. This translates into CASSDGPPGLYEQYF.

This clonotype was picked up a small number of times. The chain uses TRBV27 and TRBJ2-3; the D is unclear. The V gene's germline CDR1 is MNHEY and CDR2 SMNVEV (reference sequence). Trimming removed 4 bases from V and 2 bases from J, with 16 bases in between. The CDR3 has 16 amino acids. CDR3 loop: CASSYIYSNLTDTQYF. CDR3 bases: TGTGCCAGCAGTTATATCTATAGCAACCTCACAGATACGCAGTATTTT.

A remark on this clonotype: The CDR3 does not close with the conserved phenylalanine or tryptophan, likely indicating a read error. It is unclear where the CDR3 begins or ends on the DNA, so no DNA is shown, and the CDR3 is as TCRdb lists it. The genes are TRBV11-1 and TRBJ2-7; the D call TRBD1 from the table was never checked on the DNA. Termini included, the CDR3 measures 15 amino acids. Germline CDR1 reads SGHAT; CDR2 reads FQDESV (reference sequence). This CDR3 reads CDTQDTELPWHVLTH.

V and J are TRBV12-3 or TRBV12-4 and TRBJ2-7; tentatively, D is TRBD1 (5 bases). The DNA end is a closer match to TRBJ2-5, so the J assignment may be wrong. CDR3 length: 14 residues. DNA for the CDR3: TGTGCCAGCAGTCTAAACCAGGGTCAAGAGACCCAGTACTTC. Its protein is CASSLNQGQETQYF.

This clonotype was observed a handful of times. The V call is TRBV6-1, the J call TRBJ2-3; tentative D call: TRBD1 (6 bases). V was cut by 5 bases and J by 2 bases, with 11 bases left in between. The germline gives CDR1 MNHNS, CDR2 SASEGT. This CDR3 has 14 amino acids. CDR3 nucleotides: TGTGCCAGCAGTCTCCGGGACAACACAGATACGCAGTATTTT. Amino acid sequence: CASSLRDNTDTQYF.

V usage is TRBV27 and J usage is TRBJ2-3, with D possibly TRBD1 on 6 matching bases. V shed 7 bases and J shed 4 bases, with 18 bases lying between them. The CDR3 runs 15 residues. Germline V gene data show CDR1 as MNHEY and CDR2 as SMNVEV (reference sequence). The DNA of the CDR3 is TGTGCCAGCAACCCCCCCTCAGGGGCTGCAGATACGCAGTATTTT. Its protein is CASNPPSGAADTQYF.

V usage is TRBV6-1 and J usage is TRBJ2-1, with D perhaps being TRBD1 or TRBD2 (5 bases each). The CDR3 runs to 13 residues. V gave up 3 bases and J gave up 5 bases, with 8 bases separating them. Germline V gene data show CDR1 as MNHNS and CDR2 as SASEGT. CDR3 bases: TGTGCCAGCAGTGATCGGGGCGACAATGAGCAGTTCTTC. It is translated as CASSDRGDNEQFF.

This clonotype was observed a few times. V and J are TRBV7-3 and TRBJ2-1, with a possible D match to TRBD1 (5 bases). CDR1 and CDR2 from the germline V gene are SGHTA and FQGTGA. The germline V and J ends were trimmed by 3 bases and 13 bases, with 16 bases remaining between them. CDR3 length equals 13 residues. The CDR3 loop is CASSFQGSETQFF. The CDR3 DNA reads as TGTGCCAGCAGCTTTCAGGGAAGTGAGACCCAGTTCTTC.

As to this clonotype: The final CDR3 position lacks the conserved phenylalanine or tryptophan, pointing to a likely read error. The rearrangement joins TRBV6-1 to TRBJ2-1, with D perhaps TRBD1 (5 bases). The germline CDR1 and CDR2 sequences are MNHNS and SASEGT. CDR3 length equals 13 residues. With 1 base removed from V and 7 bases from J, the gap between germline ends came to 8 bases. This CDR3 is CASSEGQLNEQFP. CDR3 DNA sequence: TGTGCCAGCAGTGAAGGACAGTTAAATGAGCAGTTCCCC.

This clonotype appeared a few times. The chain is built from TRBV7-8 and TRBJ2-1; D gene ambiguous. Germline CDR1 is SGHVS and CDR2 is FQNEAQ. CDR3 length: 14 amino acids. V was trimmed by 4 bases and J by 10 bases, leaving 17 bases between them. The DNA of the CDR3 is TGTGCCAGCAGCTCCCCGGAAGGGTTTCCCGAGCAGTTCTTC. Amino acids: CASSSPEGFPEQFF.

The rearrangement joins TRBV20-1 to TRBJ2-5; 8 bases line up with TRBD1. Germline trimming cut 1 base from V and 3 bases from J; bases unmatched to any gene: 4. The CDR3 runs 14 residues. In germline, CDR1 is DFQATT, CDR2 SNEGSKA (reference sequence). CDR3 DNA: TGCAGTGCTAGAGTACCGGGACAGGAAGAGACCCAGTACTTC. This sequence encodes CSARVPGQEETQYF.

There are a few counts of this clonotype. The chain has TRBV6-1 and TRBJ2-1, with 10 positions matching TRBD1. V gave up 3 bases and J gave up 10 bases; unmatched junction bases: 12. CDR1 is MNHNS and CDR2 is SASEGT in the germline V gene. CDR3 size: 16 residues. The CDR3 DNA reads as TGTGCCAGCAGTGACGACCCGGGACAGGGGTCCAACGAGCAGTTCTTC. This sequence encodes CASSDDPGQGSNEQFF.

The chain combines TRBV12-3 or TRBV12-4 with TRBJ1-2, with D possibly matching TRBD1 (5 bases). The CDR3 length is 13 residues. Deletions cut 5 bases from V and 1 base from J, with 8 bases between. The CDR3 DNA reads TGTGCCAGCAGTCAGGGATTTAACTATGGCTACACCTTC. Its translation: CASSQGFNYGYTF.

This clonotype was observed at least ten times. The CDR3 coding sequence is TGTGCCAGCAGCCTCGACGGGGGCTACGAGCAGTACTTC. Its protein product is CASSLDGGYEQYF. The chain joins TRBV7-2 to TRBJ2-1; a possible D gene is TRBD2 (6 bases). The DNA end is more similar to TRBJ2-7, so the J call may be wrong. The CDR3 extends over 13 amino acids. Looked up from germline, CDR1 is SGHTA and CDR2 is FQGNSA.

The chain employs TRBV6-1 and TRBJ2-1, with D maybe TRBD1 (5 bases). There are 12 residues in the CDR3. Trimming stripped 8 bases from V and 10 bases from J, with 15 bases between. Germline V lookup: CDR1 MNHNS, CDR2 SASEGT. The CDR3 DNA is TGTGCCAGCCGGACGGACACCTACGAGCAGTTCTTC. Protein sequence: CASRTDTYEQFF.

The chain uses TRBV6-6 and TRBJ1-5; 7 nucleotides agree with TRBD1. The germline gives CDR1 MNHNY, CDR2 SVGAGI (reference sequence). J was trimmed by 2 bases and V by 7 bases; bases with no gene match: 11. CDR3 length equals 16 residues. The CDR3: CASILRGGWGNQPQHF. CDR3 coding DNA: TGTGCCAGCATTCTACGAGGGGGCTGGGGCAATCAGCCCCAGCATTTT.

The chain combines TRBV6-8 with TRBJ2-1; 7 nucleotides align to TRBD2. The V gene end was trimmed by 8 bases and the J gene end by 0 bases; junction bases not matched to a gene: 7. Germline V gives CDR1 MNHGY, CDR2 SAAAGT. This CDR3 contains 15 residues. Here the CDR3 DNA reads TGTGCCAGCCGGTGGGGAGGGAGCTCCTACAATGAGCAGTTCTTC. Amino acid sequence: CASRWGGSSYNEQFF.

J is TRBJ2-5 and V is TRBV6-1; 12 bases match TRBD2. The CDR3 sequence is 16 residues long. Trimming took 4 bases from V and 11 from J; bases not matched to a gene: 14. The germline gives CDR1 MNHNS, CDR2 SASEGT. In nucleotides, the CDR3 is TGTGCCAGCAGTGGGGGACTAGCGGGTTTGTACAATGAGCAGTACTTC. It yields the protein CASSGGLAGLYNEQYF.

The V and J genes are TRBV6-8 and TRBJ2-1; the match to TRBD2 covers 8 bases. The J call is in doubt because the DNA end fits TRBJ2-5 better. This CDR3 spans 16 amino acids. In germline, CDR1 is MNHGY, CDR2 SAAAGT. The CDR3 DNA reads as TGTGCCAGCAGTGGTATCCAGCTAGCGGGTAGAGAGACCCAGTACTTC. Translating gives CASSGIQLAGRETQYF.

The J gene is TRBJ2-6, the V gene TRBV11-3; no clear D gene. The CDR3 covers 14 residues. Between the trimmed V and J ends, which lost 0 bases and 0 bases, there was a span of 0 bases. Germline values: CDR1 SGHNT, CDR2 YENEEA. The CDR3 sequence is CASSLDSGANVLTF. The CDR3 DNA is TGTGCCAGCAGCTTAGACTCTGGGGCCAACGTCCTGACTTTC.

V is TRBV6-8 and J is TRBJ2-1, with 10 nucleotides matching TRBD1. This CDR3 spans 15 amino acids. The germline V gene encodes CDR1 MNHGY and CDR2 SAAAGT. J gave up 10 bases and V 5 bases, and 11 bases lay outside the gene matches. In DNA form, the CDR3 reads TGTGCCAGCAGTCTAGTCGACAGGGGGCAGAACGAGCAGTTCTTC. Its protein product is CASSLVDRGQNEQFF.